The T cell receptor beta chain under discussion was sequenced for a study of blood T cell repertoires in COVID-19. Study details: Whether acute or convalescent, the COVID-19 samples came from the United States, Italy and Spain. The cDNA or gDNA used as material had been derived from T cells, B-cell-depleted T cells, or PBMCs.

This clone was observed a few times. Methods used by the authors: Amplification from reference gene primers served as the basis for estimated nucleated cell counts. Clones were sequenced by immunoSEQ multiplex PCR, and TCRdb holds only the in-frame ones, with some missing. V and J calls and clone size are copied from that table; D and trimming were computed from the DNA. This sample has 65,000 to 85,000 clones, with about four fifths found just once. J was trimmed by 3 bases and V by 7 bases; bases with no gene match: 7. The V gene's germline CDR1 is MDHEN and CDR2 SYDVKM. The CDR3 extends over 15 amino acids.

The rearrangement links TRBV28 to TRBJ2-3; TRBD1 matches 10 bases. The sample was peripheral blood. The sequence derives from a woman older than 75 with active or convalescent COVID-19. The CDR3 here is CASIRQGAQTDTQYF. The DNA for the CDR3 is TGTGCCAGCATAAGACAGGGGGCGCAGACAGATACGCAGTATTTT.